The present TCR beta chain was sequenced within a study of T cell repertoires in cytomegalovirus infection. Overall study context: Through public TCR beta signatures, both CMV infection and matching HLA type were indicated.

TCRdb recomputed calls from the reads with MiXCR, one row per CDR3 protein. Here the sample spans more than 350,000 distinct CDR3 sequences, approximately 31% being singletons. Note on this clonotype: As yet, its antigen is unknown. Given the absence of the conserved phenylalanine or tryptophan at the CDR3 end, a read error is likely.

Germline loops: CDR1 SGHVS, CDR2 FNYEAQ. CDR3 length: 16 residues. J lost 1 base, V lost 1 base, and 5 bases had no gene match. The study's findings and limits: Clonotypes of TCR beta that were HLA-C-restricted and CMV-specific dominated the ex vivo response. Cumulative frequency (of public TCR beta family members) identified carriers of CMV plus the relevant HLA.

The receptor was isolated from a human donor in good health (CMV status not recorded). Some clones in this sample may be carry-over from other donors' samples. The V gene is TRBV7-6, the J gene TRBJ1-1; TRBD1 aligns across 8 bases. The sample comprised PBMCs. CDR3 in amino acids: CASSLGAGQANTEAFL. In nucleotides, the CDR3 is TGTGCCAGCAGCTTAGGGGCGGGACAGGCGAACACTGAAGCTTTCTTG.